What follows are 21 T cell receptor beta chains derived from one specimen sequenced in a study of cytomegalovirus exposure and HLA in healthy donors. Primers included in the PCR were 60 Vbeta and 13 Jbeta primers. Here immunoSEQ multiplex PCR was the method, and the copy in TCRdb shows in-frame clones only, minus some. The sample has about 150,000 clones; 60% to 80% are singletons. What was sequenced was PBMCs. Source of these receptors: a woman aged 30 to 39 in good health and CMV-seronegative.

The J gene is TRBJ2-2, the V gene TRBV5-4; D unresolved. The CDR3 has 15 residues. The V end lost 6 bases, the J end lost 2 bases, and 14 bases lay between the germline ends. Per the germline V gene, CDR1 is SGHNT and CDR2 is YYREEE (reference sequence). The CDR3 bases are TGTGCCAGCACCCCGGGTGGATTCAACACCGGGGAGCTGTTTTTT. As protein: CASTPGGFNTGELFF.

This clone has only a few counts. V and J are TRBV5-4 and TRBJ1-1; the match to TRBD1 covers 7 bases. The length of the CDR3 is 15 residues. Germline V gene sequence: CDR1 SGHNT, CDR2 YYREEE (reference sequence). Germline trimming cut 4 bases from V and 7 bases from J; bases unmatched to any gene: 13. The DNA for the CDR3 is TGTGCCAGCAGCCCAGGGGATAGGGGGCGGATTGAAGCTTTCTTT. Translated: CASSPGDRGRIEAFF.

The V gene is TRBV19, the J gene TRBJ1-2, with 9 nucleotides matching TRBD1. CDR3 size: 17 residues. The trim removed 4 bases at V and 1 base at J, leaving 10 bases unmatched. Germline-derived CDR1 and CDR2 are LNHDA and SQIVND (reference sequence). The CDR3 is CASSTTGTGLDNYGYTF. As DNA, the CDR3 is TGTGCCAGTAGTACAACCGGGACAGGGTTGGATAACTATGGCTACACCTTC.

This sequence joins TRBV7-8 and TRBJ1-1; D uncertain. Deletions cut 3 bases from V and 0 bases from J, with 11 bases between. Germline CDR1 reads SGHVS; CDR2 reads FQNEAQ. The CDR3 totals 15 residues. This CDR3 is CASSLSGLLNTEAFF. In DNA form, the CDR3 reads TGTGCCAGCAGCTTGTCGGGTCTTCTGAACACTGAAGCTTTCTTT.

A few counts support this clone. CDR3 in DNA: TGTGCCAGCAGTTCGTGGACGACAGGGGGCAATCAGCCCCAGCATTTT. It specifies CASSSWTTGGNQPQHF. The V and J genes are TRBV27 and TRBJ1-5; 8 bases fit TRBD1. J gave up 2 bases and V 4 bases, and 7 bases lay outside the gene matches. CDR3 length equals 16 residues. Germline V gene data show CDR1 as MNHEY and CDR2 as SMNVEV (reference sequence).

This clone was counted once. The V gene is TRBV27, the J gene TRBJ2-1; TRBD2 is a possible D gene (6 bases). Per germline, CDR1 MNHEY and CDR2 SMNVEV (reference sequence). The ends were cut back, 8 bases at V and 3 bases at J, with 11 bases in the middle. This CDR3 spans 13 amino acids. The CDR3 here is CASGGTYYNEQFF. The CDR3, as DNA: TGTGCCAGCGGAGGGACTTACTACAATGAGCAGTTCTTC.

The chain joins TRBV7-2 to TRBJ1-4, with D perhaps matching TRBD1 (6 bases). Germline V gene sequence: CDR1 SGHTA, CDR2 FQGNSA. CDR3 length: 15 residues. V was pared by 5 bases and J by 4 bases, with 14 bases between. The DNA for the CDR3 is TGTGCCAGCAGCCCCAGGGGAACCCTTAATGAAAAACTGTTTTTT. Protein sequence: CASSPRGTLNEKLFF.

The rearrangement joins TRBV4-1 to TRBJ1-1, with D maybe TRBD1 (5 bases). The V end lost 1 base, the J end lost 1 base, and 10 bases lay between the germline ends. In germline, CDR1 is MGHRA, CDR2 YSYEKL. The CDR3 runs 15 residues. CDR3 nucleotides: TGCGCCAGCAGCCAAGTGCCGCAGGGGAACACTGAAGCTTTCTTT. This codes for CASSQVPQGNTEAFF.

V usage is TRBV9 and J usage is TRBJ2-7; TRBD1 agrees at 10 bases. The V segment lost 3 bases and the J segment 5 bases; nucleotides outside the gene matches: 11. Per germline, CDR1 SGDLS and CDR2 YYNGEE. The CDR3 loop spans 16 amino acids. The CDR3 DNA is TGTGCCAGCAGCGAGGGGGGGACAGGGGTTCAGGACGAGCAGTACTTC. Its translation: CASSEGGTGVQDEQYF.

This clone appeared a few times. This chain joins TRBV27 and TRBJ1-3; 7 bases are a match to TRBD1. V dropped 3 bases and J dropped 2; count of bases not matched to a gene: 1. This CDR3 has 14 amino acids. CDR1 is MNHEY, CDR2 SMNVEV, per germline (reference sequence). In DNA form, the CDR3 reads TGTGCCAGCAGTTTGACAGGGACTGGAAACACCATATATTTT. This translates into CASSLTGTGNTIYF.

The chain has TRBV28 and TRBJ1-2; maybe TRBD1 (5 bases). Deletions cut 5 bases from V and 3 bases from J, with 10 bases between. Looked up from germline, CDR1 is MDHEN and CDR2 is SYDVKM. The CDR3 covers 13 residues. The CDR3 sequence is CASSPGYDYGYTF. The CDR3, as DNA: TGTGCCAGCAGTCCAGGGTATGACTATGGCTACACCTTC.

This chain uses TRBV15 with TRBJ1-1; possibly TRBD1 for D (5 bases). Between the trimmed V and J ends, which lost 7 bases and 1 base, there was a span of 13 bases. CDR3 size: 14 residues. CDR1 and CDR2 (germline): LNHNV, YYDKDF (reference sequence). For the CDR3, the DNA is TGTGCCACCACATTGGGACTGAGGAACACTGAAGCTTTCTTT. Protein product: CATTLGLRNTEAFF.

CDR3 amino acids: CASSESEGTTDTQYF. The CDR3 DNA reads as TGTGCCAGCAGTGAATCGGAGGGAACCACAGATACGCAGTATTTT. This chain joins TRBV6-4 and TRBJ2-3; possibly TRBD2 for D (6 bases). The CDR3 covers 15 residues. The germline gives CDR1 MRHNA, CDR2 SNTAGT. V was shortened by 3 bases and J by 2 bases, with 12 bases between the two germline ends.

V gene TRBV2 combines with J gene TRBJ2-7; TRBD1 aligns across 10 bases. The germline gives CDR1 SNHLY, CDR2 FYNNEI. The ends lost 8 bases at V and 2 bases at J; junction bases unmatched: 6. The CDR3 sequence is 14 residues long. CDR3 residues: CASSSGTGAYEQYF. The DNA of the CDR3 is TGTGCCAGCTCATCCGGGACAGGGGCCTACGAGCAGTACTTC.

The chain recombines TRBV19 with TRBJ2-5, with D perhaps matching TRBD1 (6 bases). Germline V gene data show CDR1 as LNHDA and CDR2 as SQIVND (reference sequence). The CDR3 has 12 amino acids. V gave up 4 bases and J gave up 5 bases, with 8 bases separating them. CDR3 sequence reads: CASSTDRETQYF. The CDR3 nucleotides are TGTGCCAGTAGTACTGACAGGGAGACCCAGTACTTC.

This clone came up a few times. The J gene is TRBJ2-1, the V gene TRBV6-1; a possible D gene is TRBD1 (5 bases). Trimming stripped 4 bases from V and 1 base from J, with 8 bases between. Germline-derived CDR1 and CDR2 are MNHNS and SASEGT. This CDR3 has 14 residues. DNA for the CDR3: TGTGCCAGCAGTGTGACAGTTTCCTACAATGAGCAGTTCTTC. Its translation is CASSVTVSYNEQFF.

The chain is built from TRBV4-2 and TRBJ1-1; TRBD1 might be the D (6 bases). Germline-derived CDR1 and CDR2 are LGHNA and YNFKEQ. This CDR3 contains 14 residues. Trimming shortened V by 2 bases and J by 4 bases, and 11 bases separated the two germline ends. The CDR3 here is CASSQPDRGTEAFF. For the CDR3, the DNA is TGTGCCAGCAGCCAACCGGACAGAGGCACTGAAGCTTTCTTT.

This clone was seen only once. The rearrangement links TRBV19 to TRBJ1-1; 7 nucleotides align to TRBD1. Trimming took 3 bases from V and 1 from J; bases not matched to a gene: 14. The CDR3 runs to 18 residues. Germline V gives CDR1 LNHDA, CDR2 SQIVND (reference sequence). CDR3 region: CASSIIGPRGGTNTEAFF. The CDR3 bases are TGTGCCAGTAGTATCATAGGCCCCAGAGGGGGCACGAACACTGAAGCTTTCTTT.

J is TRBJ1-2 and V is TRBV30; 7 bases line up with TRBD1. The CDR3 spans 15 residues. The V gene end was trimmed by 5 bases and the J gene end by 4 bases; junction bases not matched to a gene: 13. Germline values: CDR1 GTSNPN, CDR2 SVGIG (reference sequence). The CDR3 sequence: CAWADRVRAVYGYTF. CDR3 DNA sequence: TGTGCCTGGGCCGACAGGGTTAGGGCGGTCTATGGCTACACCTTC.

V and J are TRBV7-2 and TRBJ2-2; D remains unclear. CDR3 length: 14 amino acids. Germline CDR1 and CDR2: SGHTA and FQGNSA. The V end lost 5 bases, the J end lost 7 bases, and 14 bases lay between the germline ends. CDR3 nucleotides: TGTGCCAGCAGCCCCATTCGGGTTGTCGGGGAGCTGTTTTTT. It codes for CASSPIRVVGELFF.

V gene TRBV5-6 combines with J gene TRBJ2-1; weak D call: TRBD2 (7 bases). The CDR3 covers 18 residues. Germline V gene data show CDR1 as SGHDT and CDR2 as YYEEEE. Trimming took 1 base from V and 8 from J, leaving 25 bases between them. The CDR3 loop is CASSLYLFGGGPGDEQFF. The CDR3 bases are TGTGCCAGCAGCTTGTATTTATTTGGGGGGGGGCCTGGGGATGAGCAGTTCTTC. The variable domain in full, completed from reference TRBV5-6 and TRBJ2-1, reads DAGVTQSPTHLIKTRGQQVTLRCSPKSGHDTVSWYQQALGQGPQFIFQYYEEEERQRGNFPDRFSGHQFPNYSSELNVNALLLGDSALYLCASSLYLFGGGPGDEQFFGPGTRLTVL.